This T cell receptor (beta chain) came from a study of CD8 T cells in Susac syndrome. Study results and caveats: Clonal expansion did not appear in Susac syndrome CD4+ T cell repertoires.

Germline V gene lookup returns CDR1 SQVTM and CDR2 ANQGSEA. The CDR3 spans 15 residues. V trimming: 6 bases; J trimming: 2 bases; junction bases outside the gene matches: 8. cDNA came from about 0.51 to 1 ug RNA primed by random hexamers. TCRdb reprocessed the immunoSEQ multiplex PCR reads with MiXCR, giving one entry per CDR3 protein. The data contain 160,000 or so distinct CDR3 sequences, 94% of them singletons. Note on this clonotype: What it binds is unknown.

The J gene is TRBJ2-3, the V gene TRBV29-1, with TRBD2 matching 10 bases. The clonotype originates from a human donor with Susac syndrome. Sequencing was performed on CD4+ T cells from PBMCs. CDR3 protein: CSVLAGGFSTDTQYF. CDR3 coding DNA: TGCAGCGTCTTAGCGGGGGGTTTCTCCACAGATACGCAGTATTTT.